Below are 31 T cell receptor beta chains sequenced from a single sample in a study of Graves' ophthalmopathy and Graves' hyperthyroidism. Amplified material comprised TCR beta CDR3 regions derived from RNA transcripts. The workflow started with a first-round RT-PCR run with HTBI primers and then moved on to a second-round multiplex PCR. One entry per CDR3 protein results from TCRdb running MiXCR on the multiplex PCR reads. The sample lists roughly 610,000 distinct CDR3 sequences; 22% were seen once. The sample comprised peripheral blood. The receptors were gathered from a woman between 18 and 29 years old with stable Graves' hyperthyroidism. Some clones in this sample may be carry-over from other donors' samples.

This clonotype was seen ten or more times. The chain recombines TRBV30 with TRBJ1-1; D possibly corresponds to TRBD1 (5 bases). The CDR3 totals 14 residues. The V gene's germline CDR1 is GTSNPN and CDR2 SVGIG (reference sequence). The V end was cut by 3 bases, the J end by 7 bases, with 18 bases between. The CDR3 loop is CAWSEAGRVDEAFF. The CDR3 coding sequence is TGTGCCTGGAGCGAAGCAGGCAGGGTGGATGAAGCTTTCTTT.

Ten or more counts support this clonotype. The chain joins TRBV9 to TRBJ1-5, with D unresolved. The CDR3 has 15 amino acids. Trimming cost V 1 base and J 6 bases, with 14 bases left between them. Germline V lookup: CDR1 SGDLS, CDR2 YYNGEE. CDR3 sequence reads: CASSVTGELGQPQHF. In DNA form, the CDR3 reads TGTGCCAGCAGCGTAACCGGGGAGCTGGGTCAGCCCCAGCATTTT.

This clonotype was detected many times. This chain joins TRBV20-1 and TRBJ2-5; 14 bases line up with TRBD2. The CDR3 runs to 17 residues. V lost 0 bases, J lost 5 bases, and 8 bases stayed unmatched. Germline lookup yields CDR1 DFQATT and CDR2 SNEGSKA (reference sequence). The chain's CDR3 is CSARDLTSGGAWETQYF. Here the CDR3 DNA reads TGCAGTGCTAGAGATCTGACTAGCGGGGGGGCCTGGGAGACCCAGTACTTC.

The CDR3 DNA reads as TGCAGTGCAACTTACGCAAGGACTAGCGTGGGACAAGAGACCCAGTACTTC. Residues: CSATYARTSVGQETQYF. V gene TRBV20-1 combines with J gene TRBJ2-5; 9 nucleotides match TRBD2. J gave up 2 bases and V 6 bases, and 16 bases lay outside the gene matches. Germline V lookup: CDR1 DFQATT, CDR2 SNEGSKA (reference sequence). This CDR3 is 17 amino acids long.

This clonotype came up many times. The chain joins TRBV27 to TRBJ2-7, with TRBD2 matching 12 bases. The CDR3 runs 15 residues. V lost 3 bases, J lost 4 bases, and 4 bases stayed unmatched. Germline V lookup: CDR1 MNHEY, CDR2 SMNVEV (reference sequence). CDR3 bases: TGTGCCAGCAGTTTTGGTCTAGCGGGAGGGTACGAGCAGTACTTC. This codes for CASSFGLAGGYEQYF.

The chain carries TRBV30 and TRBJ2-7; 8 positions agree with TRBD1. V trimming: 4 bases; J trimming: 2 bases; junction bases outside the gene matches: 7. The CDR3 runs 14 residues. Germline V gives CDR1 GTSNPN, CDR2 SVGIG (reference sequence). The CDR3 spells CAWNSGQDTYEQYF. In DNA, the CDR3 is TGTGCCTGGAACTCGGGACAGGATACCTACGAGCAGTACTTC.

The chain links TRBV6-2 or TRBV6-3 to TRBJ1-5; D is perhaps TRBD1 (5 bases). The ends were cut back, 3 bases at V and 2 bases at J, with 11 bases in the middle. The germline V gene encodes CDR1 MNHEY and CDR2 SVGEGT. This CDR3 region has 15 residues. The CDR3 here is CASSYRGRGNQPQHF. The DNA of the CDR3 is TGTGCCAGCAGTTATAGGGGAAGAGGCAATCAGCCCCAGCATTTT.

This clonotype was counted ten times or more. CDR3 in DNA: TGTGCCAGCAGCCACACAGGGCTCGGGCATCGAGGCTACACCTTC. Its protein product is CASSHTGLGHRGYTF. V and J are TRBV11-2 and TRBJ1-2, with D maybe TRBD1 (6 bases). From germline, CDR1 is SGHAT and CDR2 FQNNGV. Trimming stripped 5 bases from V and 8 bases from J, with 21 bases between. There are 15 residues in the CDR3.

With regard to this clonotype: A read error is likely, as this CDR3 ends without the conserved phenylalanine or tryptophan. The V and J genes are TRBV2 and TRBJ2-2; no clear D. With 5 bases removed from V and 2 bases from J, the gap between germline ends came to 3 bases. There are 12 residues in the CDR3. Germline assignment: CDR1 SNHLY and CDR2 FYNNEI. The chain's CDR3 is CASSLNTGELFL. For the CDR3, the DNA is TGTGCCAGCAGTCTTAACACCGGGGAGCTGTTTTTG.

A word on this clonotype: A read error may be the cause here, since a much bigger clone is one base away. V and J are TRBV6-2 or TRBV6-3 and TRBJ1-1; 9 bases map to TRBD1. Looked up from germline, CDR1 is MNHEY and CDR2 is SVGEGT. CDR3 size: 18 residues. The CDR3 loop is CASSPGRRDRGFRTESFF. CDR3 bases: TGTGCCAGCAGTCCCGGAAGGCGAGACAGGGGGTTTAGGACTGAATCTTTCTTT.

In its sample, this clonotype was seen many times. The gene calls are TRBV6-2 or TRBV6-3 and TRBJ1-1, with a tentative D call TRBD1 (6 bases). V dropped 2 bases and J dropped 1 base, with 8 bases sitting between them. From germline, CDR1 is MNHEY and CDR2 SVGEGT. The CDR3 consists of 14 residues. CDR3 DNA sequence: TGTGCCAGCAGTTACCTGGGACAGAACACTGAAGCTTTCTTT. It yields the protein CASSYLGQNTEAFF.

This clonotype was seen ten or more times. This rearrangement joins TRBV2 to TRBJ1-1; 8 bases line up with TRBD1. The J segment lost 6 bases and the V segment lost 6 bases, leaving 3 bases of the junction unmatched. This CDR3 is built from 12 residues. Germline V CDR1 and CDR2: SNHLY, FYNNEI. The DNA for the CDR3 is TGTGCCAGCAGGATGGACAGGGCTGAAGCTTTCTTT. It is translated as CASRMDRAEAFF.

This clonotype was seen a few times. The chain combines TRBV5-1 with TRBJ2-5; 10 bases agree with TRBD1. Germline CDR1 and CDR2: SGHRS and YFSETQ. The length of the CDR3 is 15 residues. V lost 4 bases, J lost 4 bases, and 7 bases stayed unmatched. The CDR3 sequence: CASSPGTGDGETQYF. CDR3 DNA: TGCGCCAGCAGCCCCGGGACAGGGGACGGAGAGACCCAGTACTTC.

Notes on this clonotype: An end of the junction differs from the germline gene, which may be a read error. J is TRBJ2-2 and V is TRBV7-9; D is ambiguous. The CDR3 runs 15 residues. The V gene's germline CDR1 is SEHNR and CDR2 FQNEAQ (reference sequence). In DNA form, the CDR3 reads TGCGCCAGCAGCACCCGACCCATTAACACCGGGGAGCTGTTTTTT. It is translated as CASSTRPINTGELFF.

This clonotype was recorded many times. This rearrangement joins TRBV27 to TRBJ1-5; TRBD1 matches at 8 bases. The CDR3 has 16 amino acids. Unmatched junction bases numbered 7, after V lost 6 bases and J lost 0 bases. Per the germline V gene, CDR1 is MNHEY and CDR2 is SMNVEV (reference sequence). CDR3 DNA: TGTGCCAGCAGGCAGACAGGGGTACTTAGCAATCAGCCCCAGCATTTT. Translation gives CASRQTGVLSNQPQHF.

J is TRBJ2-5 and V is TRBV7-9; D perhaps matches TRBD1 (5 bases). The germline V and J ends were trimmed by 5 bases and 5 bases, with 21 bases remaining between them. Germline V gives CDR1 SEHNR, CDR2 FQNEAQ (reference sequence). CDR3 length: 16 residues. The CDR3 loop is CASSVFRDRVDETQYF. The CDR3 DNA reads TGTGCCAGCAGCGTGTTCAGGGATAGGGTCGATGAGACCCAGTACTTC.

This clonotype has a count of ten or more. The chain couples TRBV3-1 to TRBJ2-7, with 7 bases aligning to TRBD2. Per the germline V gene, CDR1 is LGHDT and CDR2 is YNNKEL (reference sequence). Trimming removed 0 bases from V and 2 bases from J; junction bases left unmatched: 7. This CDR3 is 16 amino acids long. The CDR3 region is CASSQEVLALPYEQYF. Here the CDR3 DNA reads TGTGCCAGCAGCCAAGAAGTACTAGCGCTCCCCTACGAGCAGTACTTC.

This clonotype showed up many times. This chain's CDR3 is CASSYKVASGDYEQYF. In nucleotides, the CDR3 is TGTGCCAGCAGTTACAAGGTGGCTAGCGGGGACTACGAGCAGTACTTC. V gene TRBV6-2 or TRBV6-3 combines with J gene TRBJ2-7; 9 bases agree with TRBD2. The J segment lost 3 bases and the V segment lost 2 bases, leaving 8 bases of the junction unmatched. The CDR3 consists of 16 residues. Germline CDR1 and CDR2: MNHEY and SVGEGT.

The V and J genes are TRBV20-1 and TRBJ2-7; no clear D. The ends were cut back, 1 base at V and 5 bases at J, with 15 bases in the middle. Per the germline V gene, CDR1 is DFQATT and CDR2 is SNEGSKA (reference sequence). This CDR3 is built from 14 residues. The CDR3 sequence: CSARVWLGRDEQYF. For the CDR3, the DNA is TGCAGTGCTAGAGTGTGGCTCGGTAGGGACGAGCAGTACTTC.

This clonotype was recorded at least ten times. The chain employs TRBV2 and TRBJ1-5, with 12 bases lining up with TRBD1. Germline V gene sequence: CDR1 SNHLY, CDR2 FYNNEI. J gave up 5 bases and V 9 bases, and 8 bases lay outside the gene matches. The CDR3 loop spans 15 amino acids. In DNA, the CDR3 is TGTGCCAGTACGGGACAGGGGGCCCGTGATCAGCCCCAGCATTTT. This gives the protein CASTGQGARDQPQHF.

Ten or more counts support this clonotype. For the CDR3, the DNA is TGTGCCAGTAGTAGGGGTCGGGTCAATCAGCCCCAGCATTTT. The encoded protein is CASSRGRVNQPQHF. The rearrangement links TRBV19 to TRBJ1-5; no clear D. The germline CDR1 and CDR2 sequences are LNHDA and SQIVND (reference sequence). This CDR3 is built from 14 residues. Trimming pared 4 bases from V and 3 bases from J, leaving 10 bases between.

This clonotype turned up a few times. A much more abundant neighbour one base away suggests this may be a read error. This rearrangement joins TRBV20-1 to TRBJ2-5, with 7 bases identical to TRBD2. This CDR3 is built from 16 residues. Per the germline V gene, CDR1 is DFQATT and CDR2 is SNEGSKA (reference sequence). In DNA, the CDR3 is TGCAGTGCTAGAGATTTCGGGAGGAGCCCCAATGAGACCAAGTACTTC. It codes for CSARDFGRSPNETKYF.

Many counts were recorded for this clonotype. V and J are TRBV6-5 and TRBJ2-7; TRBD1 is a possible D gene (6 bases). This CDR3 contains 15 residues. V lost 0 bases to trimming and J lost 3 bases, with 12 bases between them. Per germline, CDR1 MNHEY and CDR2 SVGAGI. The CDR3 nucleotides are TGTGCCAGCAGTTACTCGACAGGACCCCTCTACGAGCAGTACTTC. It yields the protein CASSYSTGPLYEQYF.

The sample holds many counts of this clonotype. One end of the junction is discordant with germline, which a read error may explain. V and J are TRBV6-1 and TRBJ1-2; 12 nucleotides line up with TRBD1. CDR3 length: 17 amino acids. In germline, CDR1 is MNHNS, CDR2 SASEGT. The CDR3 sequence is CASREVGTGGVGYGYTF. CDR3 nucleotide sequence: TGTGCCAGCAGGGAAGTTGGGACAGGGGGCGTTGGTTATGGCTACACCTTC.

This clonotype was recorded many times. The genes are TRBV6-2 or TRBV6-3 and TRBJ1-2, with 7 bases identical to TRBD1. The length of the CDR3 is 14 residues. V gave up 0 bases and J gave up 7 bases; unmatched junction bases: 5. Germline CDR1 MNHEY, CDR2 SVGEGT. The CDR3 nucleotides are TGTGCCAGCAGTTACTCCGGACAGGCGAGTGGCTACACCTTC. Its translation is CASSYSGQASGYTF.

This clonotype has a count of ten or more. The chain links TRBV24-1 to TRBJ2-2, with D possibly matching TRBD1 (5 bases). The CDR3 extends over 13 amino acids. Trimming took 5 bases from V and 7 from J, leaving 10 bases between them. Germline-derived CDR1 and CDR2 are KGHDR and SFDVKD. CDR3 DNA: TGTGCCACCAGTGGACAGCTCCACGGGGAGCTGTTTTTT. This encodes CATSGQLHGELFF.

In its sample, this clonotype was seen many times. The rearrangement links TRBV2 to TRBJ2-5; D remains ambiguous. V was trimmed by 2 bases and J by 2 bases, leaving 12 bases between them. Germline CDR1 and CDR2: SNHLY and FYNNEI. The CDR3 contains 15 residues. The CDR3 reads CASSEPVAVQETQYF. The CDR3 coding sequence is TGTGCCAGCAGTGAACCCGTGGCGGTACAAGAGACCCAGTACTTC.

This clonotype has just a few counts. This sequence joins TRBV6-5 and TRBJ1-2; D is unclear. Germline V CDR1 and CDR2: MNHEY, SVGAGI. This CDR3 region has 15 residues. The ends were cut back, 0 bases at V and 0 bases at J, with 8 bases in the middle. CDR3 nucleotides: TGTGCCAGCAGTTACTCGAAACCTACTAACTATGGCTACACCTTC. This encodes CASSYSKPTNYGYTF.

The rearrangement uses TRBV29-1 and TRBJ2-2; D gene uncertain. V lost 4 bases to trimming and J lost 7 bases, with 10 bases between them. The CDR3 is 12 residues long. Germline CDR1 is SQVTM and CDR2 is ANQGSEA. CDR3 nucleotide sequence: TGCAGCGTTGCAGGTTTCTTCGGGGAGCTGTTTTTT. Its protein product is CSVAGFFGELFF.

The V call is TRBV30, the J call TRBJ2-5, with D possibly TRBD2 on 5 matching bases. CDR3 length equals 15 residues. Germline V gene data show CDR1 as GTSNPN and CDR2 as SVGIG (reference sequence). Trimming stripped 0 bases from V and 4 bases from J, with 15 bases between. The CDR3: CAWSVLRGVAETQYF. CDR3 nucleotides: TGTGCCTGGAGTGTACTTCGGGGAGTCGCAGAGACCCAGTACTTC.

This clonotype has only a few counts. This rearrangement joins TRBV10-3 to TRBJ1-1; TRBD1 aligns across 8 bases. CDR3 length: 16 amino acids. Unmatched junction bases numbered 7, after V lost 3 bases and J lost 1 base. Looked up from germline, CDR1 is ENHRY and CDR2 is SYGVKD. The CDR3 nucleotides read TGTGCCATCAGTGAATCAGGGGGCGGATGGAACACTGAAGCTTTCTTT. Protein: CAISESGGGWNTEAFF.